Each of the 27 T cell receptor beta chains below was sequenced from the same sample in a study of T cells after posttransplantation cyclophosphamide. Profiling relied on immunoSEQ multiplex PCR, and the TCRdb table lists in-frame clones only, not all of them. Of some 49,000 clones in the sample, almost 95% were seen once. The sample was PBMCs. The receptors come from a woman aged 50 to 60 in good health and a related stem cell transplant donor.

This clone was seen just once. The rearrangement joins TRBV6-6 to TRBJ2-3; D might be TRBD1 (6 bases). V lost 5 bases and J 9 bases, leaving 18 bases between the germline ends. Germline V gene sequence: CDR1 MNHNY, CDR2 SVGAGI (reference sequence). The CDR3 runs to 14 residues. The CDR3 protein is CASSTGTGSTTQYF. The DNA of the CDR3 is TGTGCCAGCAGTACAGGGACGGGCTCAACCACGCAGTATTTT.

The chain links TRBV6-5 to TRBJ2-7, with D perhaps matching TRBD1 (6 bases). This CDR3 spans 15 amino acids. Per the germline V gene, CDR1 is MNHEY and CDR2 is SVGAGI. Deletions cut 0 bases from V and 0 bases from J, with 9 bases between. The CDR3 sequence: CASSYSSGHSYEQYF. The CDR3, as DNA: TGTGCCAGCAGTTACTCTTCGGGACACTCCTACGAGCAGTACTTC.

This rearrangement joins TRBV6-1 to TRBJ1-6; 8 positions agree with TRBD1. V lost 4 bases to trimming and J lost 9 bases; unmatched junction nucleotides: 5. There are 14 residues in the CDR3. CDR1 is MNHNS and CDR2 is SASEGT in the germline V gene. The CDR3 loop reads CASSGGQGSSPLHF. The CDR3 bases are TGTGCCAGCAGTGGAGGACAGGGAAGTTCACCCCTCCACTTT.

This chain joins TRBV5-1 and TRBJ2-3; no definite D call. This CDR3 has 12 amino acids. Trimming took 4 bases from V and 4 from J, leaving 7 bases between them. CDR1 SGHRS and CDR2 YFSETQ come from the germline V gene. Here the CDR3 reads CASSPPADTQYF. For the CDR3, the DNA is TGCGCCAGCAGCCCCCCTGCAGATACGCAGTATTTT.

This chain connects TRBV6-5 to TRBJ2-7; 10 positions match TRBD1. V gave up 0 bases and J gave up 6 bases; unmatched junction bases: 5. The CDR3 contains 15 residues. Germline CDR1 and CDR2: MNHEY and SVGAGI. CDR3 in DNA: TGTGCCAGCAGTTACTCGGGACAGGGGACGGGCGAGCAGTACTTC. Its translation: CASSYSGQGTGEQYF.

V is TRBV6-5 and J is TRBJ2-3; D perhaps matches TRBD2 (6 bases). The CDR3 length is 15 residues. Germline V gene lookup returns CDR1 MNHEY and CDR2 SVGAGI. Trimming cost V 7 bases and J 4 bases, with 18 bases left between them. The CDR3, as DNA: TGTGCCAGCACTCGGGACTCCGGAGGGGCAGATACGCAGTATTTT. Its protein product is CASTRDSGGADTQYF.

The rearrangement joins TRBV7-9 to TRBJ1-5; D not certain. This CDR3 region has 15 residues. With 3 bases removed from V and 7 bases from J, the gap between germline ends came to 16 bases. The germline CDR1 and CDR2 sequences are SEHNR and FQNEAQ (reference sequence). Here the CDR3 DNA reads TGTGCCAGCAGCTTGGGCCAGGCGCGGGGACAGCCCCAGCATTTT. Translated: CASSLGQARGQPQHF.

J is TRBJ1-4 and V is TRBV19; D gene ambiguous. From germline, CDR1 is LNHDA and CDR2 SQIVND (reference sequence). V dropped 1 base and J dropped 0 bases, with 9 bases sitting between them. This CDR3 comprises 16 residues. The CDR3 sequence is CASSIAGRATNEKLFF. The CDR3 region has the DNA TGTGCCAGTAGTATAGCTGGGAGAGCAACTAATGAAAAACTGTTTTTT.

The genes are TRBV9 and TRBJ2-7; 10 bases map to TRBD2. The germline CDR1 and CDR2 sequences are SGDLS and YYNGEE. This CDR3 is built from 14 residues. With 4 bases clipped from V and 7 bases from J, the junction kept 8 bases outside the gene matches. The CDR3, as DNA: TGTGCCAGCAGCCTCAACCTAGCGGGAGTTGAGCAGTACTTC. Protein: CASSLNLAGVEQYF.

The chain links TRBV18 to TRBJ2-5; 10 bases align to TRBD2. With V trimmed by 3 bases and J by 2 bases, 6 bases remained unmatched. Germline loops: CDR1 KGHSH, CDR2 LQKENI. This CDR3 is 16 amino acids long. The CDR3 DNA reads TGTGCCAGCTCACCGAGGCTAGCGGGGGAACAAGAGACCCAGTACTTC. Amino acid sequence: CASSPRLAGEQETQYF.

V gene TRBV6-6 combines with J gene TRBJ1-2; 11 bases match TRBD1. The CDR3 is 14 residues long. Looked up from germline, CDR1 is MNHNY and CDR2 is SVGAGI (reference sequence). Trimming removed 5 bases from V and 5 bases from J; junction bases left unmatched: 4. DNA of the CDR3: TGTGCCAGCAGTGCGGGACAGGGGGTATATGGCTACACCTTC. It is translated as CASSAGQGVYGYTF.

The CDR3 DNA sequence: TGTGCCAGCTCACCGGGTCTCAGCGCCGAGCAGTACTTC. Translation gives CASSPGLSAEQYF. This chain joins TRBV18 and TRBJ2-7; D is unclear. Trimming took off 3 bases at V and 6 bases at J, with 12 bases between the two ends. The CDR3 runs to 13 residues. Germline values: CDR1 KGHSH, CDR2 LQKENI.

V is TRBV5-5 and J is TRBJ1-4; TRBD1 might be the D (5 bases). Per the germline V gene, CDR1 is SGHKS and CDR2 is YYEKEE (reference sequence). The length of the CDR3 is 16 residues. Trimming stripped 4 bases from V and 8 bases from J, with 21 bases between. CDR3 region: CASSPGGGSQGEKLFF. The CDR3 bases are TGTGCCAGCAGCCCCGGCGGCGGATCTCAGGGAGAAAAACTGTTTTTT. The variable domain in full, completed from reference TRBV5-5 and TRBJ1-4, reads DAGVTQSPTHLIKTRGQQVTLRCSPISGHKSVSWYQQVLGQGPQFIFQYYEKEERGRGNFPDRFSARQFPNYSSELNVNALLLGDSALYLCASSPGGGSQGEKLFFGSGTQLSVL.

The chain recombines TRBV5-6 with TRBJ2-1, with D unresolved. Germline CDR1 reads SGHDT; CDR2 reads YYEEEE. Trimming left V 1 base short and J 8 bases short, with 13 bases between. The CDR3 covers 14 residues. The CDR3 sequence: CASSLWQDRYEQFF. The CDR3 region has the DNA TGTGCCAGCAGCTTGTGGCAGGATAGGTATGAGCAGTTCTTC.

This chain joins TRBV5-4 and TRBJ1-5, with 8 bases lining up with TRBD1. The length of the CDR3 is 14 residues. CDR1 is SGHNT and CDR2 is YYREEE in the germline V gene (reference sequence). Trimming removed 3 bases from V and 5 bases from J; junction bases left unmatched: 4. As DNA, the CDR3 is TGTGCCAGCAGCTCTGACAGGGGACATCAGCCCCAGCATTTT. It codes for CASSSDRGHQPQHF.

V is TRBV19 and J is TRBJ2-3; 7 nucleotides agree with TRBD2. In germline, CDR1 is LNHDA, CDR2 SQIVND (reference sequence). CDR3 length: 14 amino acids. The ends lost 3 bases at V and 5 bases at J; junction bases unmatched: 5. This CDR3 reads CASSIGTTKDTQYF. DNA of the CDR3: TGTGCCAGTAGTATTGGGACTACTAAAGATACGCAGTATTTT.

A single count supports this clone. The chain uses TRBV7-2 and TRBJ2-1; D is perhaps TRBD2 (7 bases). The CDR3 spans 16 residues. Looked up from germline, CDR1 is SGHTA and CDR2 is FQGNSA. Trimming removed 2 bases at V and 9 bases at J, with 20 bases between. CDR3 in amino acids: CASSLSRGHLNTEQFF. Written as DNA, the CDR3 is TGTGCCAGCAGCTTATCGCGGGGGCATCTCAACACTGAGCAGTTCTTC.

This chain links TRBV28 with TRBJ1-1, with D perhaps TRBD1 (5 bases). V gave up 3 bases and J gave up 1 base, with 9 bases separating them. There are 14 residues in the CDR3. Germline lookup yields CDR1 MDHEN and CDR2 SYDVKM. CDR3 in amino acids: CASSLAGSNTEAFF. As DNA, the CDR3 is TGTGCCAGCAGTTTGGCAGGGTCGAACACTGAAGCTTTCTTT. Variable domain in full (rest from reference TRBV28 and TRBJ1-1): DVKVTQSSRYLVKRTGEKVFLECVQDMDHENMFWYRQDPGLGLRLIYFSYDVKMKEKGDIPEGYSVSREKKERFSLILESASTNQTSMYLCASSLAGSNTEAFFGQGTRLTVV.

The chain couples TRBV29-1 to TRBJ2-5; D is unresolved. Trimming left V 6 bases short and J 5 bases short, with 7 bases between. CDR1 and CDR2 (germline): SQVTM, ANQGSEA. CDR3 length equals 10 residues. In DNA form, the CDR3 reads TGCAGCGTACCCGGGGAGACCCAGTACTTC. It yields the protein CSVPGETQYF. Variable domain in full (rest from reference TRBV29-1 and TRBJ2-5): SAVISQKPSRDICQRGTSLTIQCQVDSQVTMMFWYRQQPGQSLTLIATANQGSEATYESGFVIDKFPISRPNLTFSTLTVSNMSPEDSSIYLCSVPGETQYFGPGTRLLVL.

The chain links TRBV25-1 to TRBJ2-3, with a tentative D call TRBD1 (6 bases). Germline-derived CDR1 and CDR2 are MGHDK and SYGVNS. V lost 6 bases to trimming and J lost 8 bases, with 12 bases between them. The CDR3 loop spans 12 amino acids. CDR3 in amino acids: CASRLQGGTQYF. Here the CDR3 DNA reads TGTGCCAGCAGACTACAGGGCGGTACGCAGTATTTT.

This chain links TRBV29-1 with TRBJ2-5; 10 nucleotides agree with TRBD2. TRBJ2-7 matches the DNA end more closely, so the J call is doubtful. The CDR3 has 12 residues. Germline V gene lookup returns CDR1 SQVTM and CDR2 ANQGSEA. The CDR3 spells CSVTGTSVEQYF. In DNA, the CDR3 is TGCAGCGTTACAGGGACTAGCGTCGAGCAGTACTTC.

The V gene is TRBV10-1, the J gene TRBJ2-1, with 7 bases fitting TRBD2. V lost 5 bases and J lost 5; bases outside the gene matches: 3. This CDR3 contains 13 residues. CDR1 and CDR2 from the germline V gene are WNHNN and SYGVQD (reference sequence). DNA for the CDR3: TGCGCCAGCAGTAGGCGGGAGAACAATGAGCAGTTCTTC. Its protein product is CASSRRENNEQFF.

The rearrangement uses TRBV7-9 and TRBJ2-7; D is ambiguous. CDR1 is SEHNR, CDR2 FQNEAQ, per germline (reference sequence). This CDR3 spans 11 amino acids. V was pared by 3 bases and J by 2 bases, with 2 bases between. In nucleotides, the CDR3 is TGTGCCAGCAGCTTTACCTACGAGCAGTACTTC. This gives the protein CASSFTYEQYF.

DNA for the CDR3: TGTGCCAGCAGCGTAGGTGGGAGGGCCTACGAGCAGTACTTC. Protein: CASSVGGRAYEQYF. The chain links TRBV9 to TRBJ2-7; 7 bases align to TRBD2. The germline gives CDR1 SGDLS, CDR2 YYNGEE. The J segment lost 2 bases and the V segment lost 0 bases, leaving 2 bases of the junction unmatched. The CDR3 is made up of 14 amino acids.

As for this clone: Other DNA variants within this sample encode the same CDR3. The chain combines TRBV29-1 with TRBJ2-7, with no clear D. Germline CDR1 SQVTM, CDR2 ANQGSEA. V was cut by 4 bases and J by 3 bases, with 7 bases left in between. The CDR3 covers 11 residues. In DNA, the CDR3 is TGCAGCGTTGGCCACTTCTACGAGCAGTACTTC. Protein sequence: CSVGHFYEQYF.

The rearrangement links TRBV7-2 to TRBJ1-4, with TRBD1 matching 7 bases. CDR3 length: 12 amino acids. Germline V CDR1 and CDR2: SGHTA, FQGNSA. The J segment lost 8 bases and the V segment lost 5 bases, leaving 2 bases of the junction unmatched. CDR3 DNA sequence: TGTGCCAGCAGCGCGGACAGGGAAAAACTGTTTTTT. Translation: CASSADREKLFF.

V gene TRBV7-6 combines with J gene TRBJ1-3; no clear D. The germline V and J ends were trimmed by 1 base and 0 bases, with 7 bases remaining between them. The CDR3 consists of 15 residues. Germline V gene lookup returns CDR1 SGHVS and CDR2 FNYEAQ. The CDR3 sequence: CASSLGGSSGNTIYF. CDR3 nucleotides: TGTGCCAGCAGCTTAGGAGGTTCCTCTGGAAACACCATATATTTT.